A selection of T cell receptor beta chains follows, all from one sample in a study of blood T cell repertoires in COVID-19. This table comes from immunoSEQ multiplex PCR, and its TCRdb copy is limited to in-frame clones, with some not included. The profile shows roughly 200,000 clones, under 90% of them singletons. The sequenced sample consisted of peripheral blood. Source of these receptors: a woman of 80 years or more with active or convalescent COVID-19. CDR3s leave out the opening cysteine and the closing phenylalanine or tryptophan. Size tells how often a clone was seen (once, few, many) or the class of an expanded clone, and some rows leave it out.

>TRBV7-9|-|TRBJ1-3
ASSSRGQPRSGNTIY
>TRBV5-8|-|TRBJ1-2
ASSWRDSIYGYT
>TRBV5-1|few|TRBJ2-5
ASMAGGGTLRETQY
>TRBV11-3|-|TRBJ2-7
ASSLAGGVFGEQY
>TRBV28|-|TRBJ1-2
ASSSTGYGYT
>TRBV21-1|-|TRBJ1-2
ASSGSGTGEDYGYT
>TRBV5-5|-|TRBJ2-5
ASRGGGKETQY
>TRBV19|-|TRBJ2-7
ASSRQGMTYEQY
>TRBV6-6|-|TRBJ2-1
ASSYRTSGGAYEQF
>TRBV18|few|TRBJ1-5
ASSPQGWQPQH
>TRBV7-2|once|TRBJ1-5
ASSFQNQPQH
>TRBV27|-|TRBJ2-3
ASSISTSGGGDTQY
>TRBV7-9|-|TRBJ2-3
ASVFRSFSTDTQY
>TRBV6-2/TRBV6-3|-|TRBJ1-1
ASSISITEAF
>TRBV27|-|TRBJ2-7
ASSPGQGYEQY
>TRBV7-8|-|TRBJ1-6
ASSVGQVDNSPLH
>TRBV27|-|TRBJ2-3
ASSLDRASTDTQY
>TRBV6-5|-|TRBJ2-3
ASSYRDRGRTN
>TRBV5-6|-|TRBJ1-5
ASSLVSQGNQPQH
>TRBV15|-|TRBJ1-2
ATSRQGARGGYT
>TRBV29-1|-|TRBJ2-5
SVDPGQETQY
>TRBV29-1|-|TRBJ1-2
SASESYT
>TRBV3-1/TRBV3-2|-|TRBJ1-5
ASSQAGNNQPQH
>TRBV7-2|once|TRBJ1-5
ASSPNTGGYQPQH
>TRBV6-5|-|TRBJ1-1
ASSMMDRMNTEAF
>TRBV12-3/TRBV12-4|-|TRBJ2-7
ASSLGQGTEQY
>TRBV6-2/TRBV6-3|-|TRBJ1-2
ASSYTGNYGYT
>TRBV5-4|-|TRBJ2-3
ASSPRGQLTDTQY
>TRBV18|few|TRBJ1-1
ASLGGMGGTEAF
>TRBV5-1|-|TRBJ2-1
ASSSVAGVYNEQF
>TRBV6-5|-|TRBJ2-7
ASGRREQY
>TRBV2|-|TRBJ2-5
ASSESSDWKKETQY
>TRBV30|-|TRBJ1-1
AYLLPSMNTEAF
>TRBV5-4|-|TRBJ2-5
ASSLGQAQETQY
>TRBV21-1|-|TRBJ1-1
ASSKLLAYEAF
>TRBV5-1|-|TRBJ2-7
ASSLGAGGPDEQY
>TRBV10-3|few|TRBJ1-2
AISETGLHYGYT
>TRBV6-6|-|TRBJ2-4
ASSYSTGAKNIQY
>TRBV30|-|TRBJ2-5
AWSRVGVQETQY
>TRBV27|-|TRBJ2-7
ASSPGQGAISHEQY
>TRBV5-1|-|TRBJ1-1
ASEDRGRTEAF
>TRBV10-1|-|TRBJ2-3
ASSARGKTSTDTQY
>TRBV11-3|-|TRBJ2-1
ASSTTKYNEQF
>TRBV27|-|TRBJ1-6
ASSQGTGGVSPLH
>TRBV5-5|-|TRBJ2-5
ASSLKVGSGGLETQY
>TRBV5-4|once|TRBJ2-1
ASSSGLAGGYNEQF
>TRBV18|-|TRBJ2-1
ASSTSYNEQF
>TRBV10-3|few|TRBJ2-7
AISASGTYEQY
>TRBV7-2|-|TRBJ2-1
ASSLRLAGQYNEQF
>TRBV18|-|TRBJ2-3
ASSPRQGGEDTQY
>TRBV5-1|-|TRBJ1-1
ASSFGQPNTEAF
>TRBV7-9|many|TRBJ1-1
ASSQTPGTGASEAF